This note documents a single T cell receptor beta chain sequence. CDR3 length equals 15 residues. The V segment lost 0 bases and the J segment 2 bases; nucleotides outside the gene matches: 1. Per germline, CDR1 MNHEY and CDR2 SVGAGI. Measured with immunoSEQ multiplex PCR; TCRdb has only the in-frame clones, and not every one. The sample has about 140,000 clones, around 92% seen once. The sample is drawn from a study of control samples from healthy donors and cancer patients. The sample was blood. The receptor was isolated from a man between 25 and 39 years old in good health. The chain carries TRBV6-5 and TRBJ1-3; 7 nucleotides line up with TRBD1. In DNA form, the CDR3 reads TGTGCCAGCAGTTACTCGACAGGGACTGGAAACACCATATATTTT. This encodes CASSYSTGTGNTIYF.